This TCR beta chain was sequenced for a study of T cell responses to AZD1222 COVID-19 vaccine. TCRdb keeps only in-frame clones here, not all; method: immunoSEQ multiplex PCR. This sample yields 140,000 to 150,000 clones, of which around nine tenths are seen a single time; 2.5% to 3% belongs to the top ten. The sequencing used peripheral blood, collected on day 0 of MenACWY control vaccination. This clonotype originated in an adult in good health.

DNA for the CDR3: TGCGCCAGCAAGGGGGGGCGGTCAGCCACAGATACGCAGTATTTT. Its protein is CASKGGRSATDTQYF. The chain joins TRBV5-1 to TRBJ2-3; D may be TRBD2 (7 bases). The CDR3 loop spans 15 amino acids. Trimming stripped 6 bases from V and 2 bases from J, with 16 bases between. Germline V lookup: CDR1 SGHRS, CDR2 YFSETQ.